This TCR beta chain came from a study of T-cell reconstitution after alpha-beta-depleted transplantation in children. Study-level results: There were reportedly several hundred expanded graft clones from which alpha-beta T cells came about two months after transplant.

A library of TCRbeta sequences, prepared with unique molecular identifiers, was generated. TCRdb ran MiXCR on the PCR reads and lists one entry per CDR3 protein. The sample shows 120,000 to 150,000 distinct CDR3 sequences, around 10% of them seen only once. In its sample, this clonotype was seen many times. Its antigen is undetermined. CDR1 and CDR2 (germline): MGHDK, SYGVNS. V was cut by 6 bases and J by 7 bases, with 15 bases left in between. The CDR3 is made up of 14 amino acids. The material sequenced was PBMCs, mostly from graft donor cells, taken 180 days after TCRalphabeta/CD19-depleted stem cell transplant. This chain joins TRBV25-1 and TRBJ1-4; tentatively, D is TRBD1 (5 bases). This receptor was obtained from a female patient aged 2-10 years who had a stem cell transplant for congenital amegakaryocytic thrombocytopenia, so the T cells may come from the graft donor. The CDR3 spells CASSDLGQGEKLFF. The CDR3 coding sequence is TGTGCCAGCAGCGACTTGGGGCAAGGTGAAAAACTGTTTTTT.